The rows below give T cell receptor beta chains drawn from one sample of a study of CD8+ T cells in alopecia areata. Sequenced by immunoSEQ multiplex PCR; TCRdb stores in-frame clones only, minus some. This table holds some 110,000 clones, 55% to 65% found once. Sample: CD4+ T cells sorted from blood. The receptors shown here come from a human donor in good health. The CDR3 runs from the conserved cysteine through the conserved F or W. Fields, in order: J gene, V gene, CDR3 length, clone size, CDR3 protein. The size entry is marked missing in some rows and otherwise reads once, few, many or a size class.

J: TRBJ2-3; V: TRBV9; length: 15; size: .; CDR3: CASSVVQGGTDTQYF
J: TRBJ1-2; V: TRBV2; length: 13; size: .; CDR3: CASSAQGGEGYTF
J: TRBJ1-1; V: TRBV29-1; length: 15; size: few; CDR3: CSVTSSGTGPREAFF
J: TRBJ1-2; V: TRBV30; length: 13; size: .; CDR3: CAWSGDRNYGYTF
J: TRBJ2-7; V: TRBV11-2; length: 17; size: .; CDR3: CASSFTSGGMSSYEQYF
J: TRBJ2-3; V: TRBV5-1; length: 14; size: once; CDR3: CASSAPGQGQTQYF
J: TRBJ2-3; V: TRBV10-2; length: 17; size: .; CDR3: CASSGGGASSDTDTQYF
J: TRBJ1-3; V: TRBV7-9; length: 14; size: .; CDR3: CASSLGDWRNTIYF
J: TRBJ1-2; V: TRBV4-1; length: 15; size: .; CDR3: CASSRQEGDVYGYTF
J: TRBJ2-2; V: TRBV7-2; length: 15; size: .; CDR3: CASSLDRVNTGELFF
J: TRBJ2-4; V: TRBV5-1; length: 14; size: .; CDR3: CASSPDRVGNIQYF
J: TRBJ2-7; V: TRBV20-1; length: 11; size: few; CDR3: CSAGTSAEQYF
J: TRBJ2-7; V: TRBV5-6; length: 11; size: few; CDR3: CASSSYYEQYF
J: TRBJ2-1; V: TRBV11-3; length: 12; size: .; CDR3: CASGGRSNEQFF
J: TRBJ1-1; V: TRBV29-1; length: 8; size: few; CDR3: CSVDGAFF
J: TRBJ2-3; V: TRBV29-1; length: 13; size: .; CDR3: CSVEEEQLDTQYF
J: TRBJ1-2; V: TRBV25-1; length: 16; size: few; CDR3: CASSSGRGSWVNGYTF
J: TRBJ1-4; V: TRBV15; length: 14; size: few; CDR3: CATSRQQGRGKLFF